This TCR beta chain was sequenced in a study of tumor T cells in aggressive B-cell lymphoma. The germline gives CDR1 MNHNY, CDR2 SVGAGI (reference sequence). The CDR3 contains 15 residues. Trimming cost V 2 bases and J 5 bases; bases outside gene matches: 8. Clones were read by immunoSEQ multiplex PCR, and TCRdb kept only the in-frame ones, dropping some. The repertoire has 950 or so clones, about 93% of them found once; the top ten carry 13%. This TCR was sampled from an adult with diffuse large B cell lymphoma. The gene calls are TRBV6-6 and TRBJ2-5; 7 bases are shared with TRBD1. Source material: tumor tissue. CDR3 sequence reads: CASSYGQVLGETQYF. CDR3 coding DNA: TGTGCCAGCAGTTACGGACAGGTCTTGGGGGAGACCCAGTACTTC.